This T cell receptor beta chain was captured by sequencing in a study of blood T cell repertoires in COVID-19. Across the whole study: COVID-19 samples from acute and convalescent phases originated in the United States, Italy and Spain. T cells, B-cell-depleted T cells, or PBMCs provided the cDNA or gDNA that served as material.

The authors' processing: Reference gene primer amplification gave estimated nucleated cell counts. TCRdb's copy holds only in-frame clones and misses some; the assay was immunoSEQ multiplex PCR. V and J calls and clone size come straight from that table; D and trimming were deduced from the DNA. The table records fewer than 200,000 clones, about 85% of them present only once. The CDR3 is 19 amino acids. With 2 bases removed from V and 2 bases from J, the gap between germline ends came to 19 bases. Per germline, CDR1 SGHVS and CDR2 FQNEAQ. The sequencing input was peripheral blood. The receptor's source is a woman aged 45-65 years with COVID-19, enrolled during active disease. The gene calls are TRBV7-8 and TRBJ1-6; weak D call: TRBD1 (5 bases). The CDR3 sequence is CASSLPSNRLRTYNSPLHF. DNA of the CDR3: TGTGCCAGCAGCTTACCGAGCAACAGGCTACGTACCTATAATTCACCCCTCCACTTT. Based on the CDR3 plus reference TRBV7-8 and TRBJ1-6, the full variable domain is GAGVSQSPRYKVAKRGQDVALRCDPISGHVSLFWYQQALGQGPEFLTYFQNEAQLDKSGLPSDRFFAERPEGSVSTLKIQRTQQEDSAVYLCASSLPSNRLRTYNSPLHFGNGTRLTVT.